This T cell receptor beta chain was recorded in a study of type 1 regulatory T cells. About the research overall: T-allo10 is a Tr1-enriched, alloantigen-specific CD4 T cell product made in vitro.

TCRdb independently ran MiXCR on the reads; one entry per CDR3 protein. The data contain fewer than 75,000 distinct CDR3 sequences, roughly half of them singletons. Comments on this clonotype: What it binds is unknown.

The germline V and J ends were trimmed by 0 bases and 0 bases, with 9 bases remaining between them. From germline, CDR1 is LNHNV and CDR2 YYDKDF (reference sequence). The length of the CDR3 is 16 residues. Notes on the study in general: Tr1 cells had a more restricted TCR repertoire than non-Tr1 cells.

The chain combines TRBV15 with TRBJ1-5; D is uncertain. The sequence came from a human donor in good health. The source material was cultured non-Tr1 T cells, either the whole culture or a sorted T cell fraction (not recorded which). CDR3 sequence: CATSREGRTSNQPQHF. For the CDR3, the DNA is TGTGCCACCAGCAGAGAGGGCAGGACTAGCAATCAGCCCCAGCATTTT.